This note documents a single T cell receptor beta chain sequence. Via MiXCR, TCRdb re-called the RT-PCR reads, giving one row per CDR3 protein. This sample has fewer than 800,000 distinct CDR3 sequences, with approximately 15% found just once. The CDR3 is 14 amino acids. Per germline, CDR1 LGHNA and CDR2 YSLEER. J was trimmed by 6 bases and V by 4 bases; bases with no gene match: 6. The receptor was derived from a female donor in good health, serving as a healthy control. The rearrangement links TRBV4-3 to TRBJ1-1; 9 positions agree with TRBD1. The sample was memory CD4+ T cells from blood. CDR3 in amino acids: CASSRRQGGAEAFF. The CDR3 DNA is TGCGCCAGCAGCCGAAGACAGGGGGGAGCTGAAGCTTTCTTT.